This T cell receptor (beta chain) emerged from a study of cytomegalovirus exposure and HLA in healthy donors. With 60 Vbeta and 13 Jbeta primers, the PCR was carried out. This table comes from immunoSEQ multiplex PCR, and its TCRdb copy is limited to in-frame clones, with some not included. This repertoire shows about 100,000 clones, around 80% found once; its top ten account for about 14%. V was trimmed by 3 bases and J by 1 base, leaving 15 bases between them. Germline V gene lookup returns CDR1 MGHRA and CDR2 YSYEKL. The CDR3 contains 16 residues. Findings of the study overall: The study flagged around 150 TCR beta chains as cytomegalovirus-associated. Some highly shared sequence variants likely arose as a pipeline artifact.

At sampling all donors were nominally healthy, likely with unrecorded immune exposures. As regards this clone: Its antigen is unidentified.

The sequencing sample was made of PBMCs. V usage is TRBV4-1 and J usage is TRBJ1-1; D not resolved. This clonotype was sampled from a male donor in good health and CMV-seropositive. CDR3 amino acids: CASSHPRGPGNTEAFF. In nucleotides, the CDR3 is TGCGCCAGCAGCCATCCACGAGGCCCGGGGAACACTGAAGCTTTCTTT.